The 8 T cell receptor beta chains below all came from one sample that was sequenced in a study of neurological immune-mediated disorders. The sample's time point: longitudinal time-point 1 (baseline). Via MiXCR, TCRdb re-called the 5' RACE reads, giving one row per CDR3 protein. The sample yields approximately 36,000 distinct CDR3 sequences, about 3.3% seen once. Sample: PBMCs. The source of these receptors is a woman aged 60-75 years with multiple sclerosis.

This clonotype came up many times. This rearrangement joins TRBV12-3 or TRBV12-4 to TRBJ1-4, with D perhaps matching TRBD1 (6 bases). The V end lost 7 bases, the J end lost 8 bases, and 14 bases lay between the germline ends. The CDR3 consists of 13 residues. This CDR3 is CASTPPGAEKLFF. CDR3 sequence (DNA): TGTGCCAGCACCCCCCCGGGGGCGGAAAAACTGTTTTTT.

This clonotype was observed at least ten times. V gene TRBV9 combines with J gene TRBJ2-2, with TRBD2 as a possible D gene (5 bases). Germline V CDR1 and CDR2: SGDLS, YYNGEE. V was pared by 3 bases and J by 4 bases, with 13 bases between. The CDR3 has 15 residues. The DNA of the CDR3 is TGTGCCAGCAGCGCCCGCCTAGCCGGCACCGGGGAGCTGTTTTTT. Residues: CASSARLAGTGELFF. Based on the CDR3 plus reference TRBV9 and TRBJ2-2, the full variable domain is DSGVTQTPKHLITATGQRVTLRCSPRSGDLSVYWYQQSLDQGLQFLIQYYNGEERAKGNILERFSAQQFPDLHSELNLSSLELGDSALYFCASSARLAGTGELFFGEGSRLTVL.

This clonotype was recorded many times. The chain employs TRBV12-3 or TRBV12-4 and TRBJ2-2; D might be TRBD1 or TRBD2, each matching 5 bases. The CDR3 length is 15 residues. Trimming removed 1 base at V and 4 bases at J, with 10 bases between. For the CDR3, the DNA is TGTGCCAGCAGTTTAGGAGGGGCGAGCACCGGGGAGCTGTTTTTT. It codes for CASSLGGASTGELFF.

This clonotype was counted at least ten times. This rearrangement joins TRBV3-1 to TRBJ1-2; the D is unclear. The CDR3 has 14 residues. CDR1 LGHDT and CDR2 YNNKEL come from the germline V gene (reference sequence). V lost 2 bases to trimming and J lost 2 bases, with 9 bases between them. The CDR3 DNA reads as TGTGCCAGCAGCCAAAGCGTTCTGAACTATGGCTACACCTTC. It codes for CASSQSVLNYGYTF.

In this sample, this clonotype turned up many times. The gene calls are TRBV28 and TRBJ1-1, with D tentatively TRBD1 (6 bases). Trimming removed 3 bases at V and 6 bases at J, with 17 bases between. The CDR3 runs 15 residues. Germline CDR1 MDHEN, CDR2 SYDVKM. CDR3 residues: CASSLGGGGPPEAFF. In DNA, the CDR3 is TGTGCCAGCAGTTTGGGGGGTGGGGGCCCTCCTGAAGCTTTCTTT. Full variable domain (rest looked up from reference TRBV28 and TRBJ1-1): DVKVTQSSRYLVKRTGEKVFLECVQDMDHENMFWYRQDPGLGLRLIYFSYDVKMKEKGDIPEGYSVSREKKERFSLILESASTNQTSMYLCASSLGGGGPPEAFFGQGTRLTVV.

This clonotype was seen repeatedly, ten times or more. This chain uses TRBV5-1 with TRBJ1-1; 7 positions match TRBD1. The CDR3 sequence is 15 residues long. After removal of 6 bases from V and 3 bases from J, the junction contained 11 bases not matched to a gene. Per germline, CDR1 SGHRS and CDR2 YFSETQ. The CDR3 spells CASKGTALRDTEAFF. Here the CDR3 DNA reads TGCGCCAGCAAGGGGACAGCTTTGAGGGACACTGAAGCTTTCTTT.

At least ten counts were recorded for this clonotype. The chain is built from TRBV14 and TRBJ1-2; tentatively, D is TRBD1 (5 bases). The germline V gene has CDR1 SGHDN and CDR2 FVKESK. This CDR3 contains 13 residues. The V end lost 1 base, the J end lost 4 bases, and 7 bases lay between the germline ends. The CDR3 DNA follows: TGTGCCAGCAGCCAAGGACAGCGCTATGGCTACACCTTC. This translates into CASSQGQRYGYTF.

The count of this clonotype is one. The conserved phenylalanine or tryptophan is not found at the CDR3 terminus, so this likely reflects a read error. The chain recombines TRBV5-8 with TRBJ2-5, with 8 bases fitting TRBD2. Germline trimming cut 5 bases from V and 0 bases from J; bases unmatched to any gene: 3. Germline V gene sequence: CDR1 SGHTS, CDR2 YDEGEE. The CDR3 contains 14 residues. Written as DNA, the CDR3 is TGTGCCAGCAGGGTAGCGGGGAACCAAGAGACCCAGTACAAC. It encodes CASRVAGNQETQYN.